This is a list of T cell receptor beta chains from one sample in a study of blood T cell repertoires in COVID-19. TCRdb keeps only in-frame clones here, not all; method: immunoSEQ multiplex PCR. Of some 390,000 clones in the sample, around 89% were seen once. Sequencing was done on a sample of peripheral blood. All receptors come from a middle-aged woman with COVID-19, enrolled during active disease. Both conserved end residues are part of each CDR3. The D gene is left open where the match is weak. Where a row states a size, it is once, few, many or the class of an expanded clone; other rows omit it.

clone size: NA; D gene: NA; V gene: TRBV5-1; J gene: TRBJ2-5; CDR3 protein: CASSVSTPETQYF; CDR3 DNA: TGCGCCAGCAGTGTATCCACTCCAGAGACCCAGTACTTC
clone size: NA; D gene: NA; V gene: TRBV5-1; J gene: TRBJ2-2; CDR3 protein: CASSLLPGGGELFF; CDR3 DNA: TGCGCCAGCAGCTTACTCCCTGGTGGCGGGGAGCTGTTTTTT
clone size: NA; D gene: NA; V gene: TRBV5-1; J gene: TRBJ1-4; CDR3 protein: CASSPRGGNEKLFF; CDR3 DNA: TGCGCCAGCAGCCCTCGGGGGGGTAATGAAAAACTGTTTTTT
clone size: NA; D gene: TRBD1; V gene: TRBV25-1; J gene: TRBJ2-6; CDR3 protein: CASSGRTGNSGANVLTF; CDR3 DNA: TGTGCCAGCAGTGGGAGGACAGGGAACTCTGGGGCCAACGTCCTGACTTTC
clone size: NA; D gene: TRBD1; V gene: TRBV7-2; J gene: TRBJ1-2; CDR3 protein: CASSADRDYGYTF; CDR3 DNA: TGTGCCAGCAGCGCAGACAGGGACTATGGCTACACCTTC
clone size: NA; D gene: TRBD1; V gene: TRBV5-1; J gene: TRBJ1-2; CDR3 protein: CASTPGGDYGYTF; CDR3 DNA: TGCGCCAGCACCCCAGGGGGCGACTATGGCTACACCTTC
clone size: NA; D gene: TRBD1; V gene: TRBV7-2; J gene: TRBJ1-3; CDR3 protein: CASSLAQTGAGNTIYF; CDR3 DNA: TGTGCCAGCAGCTTAGCGCAGACAGGGGCTGGAAACACCATATATTTT
clone size: NA; D gene: NA; V gene: TRBV5-5; J gene: TRBJ1-4; CDR3 protein: CASSLGDLNEKLFF; CDR3 DNA: TGTGCCAGCAGCTTGGGAGATCTGAATGAAAAACTGTTTTTT
clone size: NA; D gene: NA; V gene: TRBV18; J gene: TRBJ2-7; CDR3 protein: CASSPTADYEQYF; CDR3 DNA: TGTGCCAGCTCACCAACAGCCGACTACGAGCAGTACTTC
clone size: NA; D gene: TRBD1; V gene: TRBV6-6; J gene: TRBJ1-2; CDR3 protein: CASRGGQGTTYGYTF; CDR3 DNA: TGTGCCAGCAGAGGGGGACAGGGGACTACCTATGGCTACACCTTC
clone size: once; D gene: NA; V gene: TRBV9; J gene: TRBJ1-2; CDR3 protein: CASRGTSNYGYTF; CDR3 DNA: TGTGCCAGCAGAGGGACATCTAACTATGGCTACACCTTC
clone size: few; D gene: NA; V gene: TRBV11-3; J gene: TRBJ2-6; CDR3 protein: CASSLALGASGANVLTF; CDR3 DNA: TGTGCCAGCAGCTTAGCTCTGGGAGCCTCTGGGGCCAACGTCCTGACTTTC
clone size: NA; D gene: TRBD1; V gene: TRBV19; J gene: TRBJ1-5; CDR3 protein: CASVQGTDQPQHF; CDR3 DNA: TGTGCCAGTGTACAGGGGACAGATCAGCCCCAGCATTTT
clone size: NA; D gene: NA; V gene: TRBV20-1; J gene: TRBJ2-7; CDR3 protein: CSASPPGNEQYF; CDR3 DNA: TGCAGTGCTAGTCCCCCCGGGAACGAGCAGTACTTC
clone size: NA; D gene: TRBD1; V gene: TRBV24-1; J gene: TRBJ2-1; CDR3 protein: CATSPTGTGYNEQFF; CDR3 DNA: TGTGCCACCAGTCCCACCGGGACAGGTTACAATGAGCAGTTCTTC
clone size: NA; D gene: NA; V gene: TRBV5-1; J gene: TRBJ2-7; CDR3 protein: CASSLATLTGGSTYEQYF; CDR3 DNA: TGCGCCAGCAGCTTGGCCACACTAACCGGCGGGTCAACCTACGAGCAGTACTTC